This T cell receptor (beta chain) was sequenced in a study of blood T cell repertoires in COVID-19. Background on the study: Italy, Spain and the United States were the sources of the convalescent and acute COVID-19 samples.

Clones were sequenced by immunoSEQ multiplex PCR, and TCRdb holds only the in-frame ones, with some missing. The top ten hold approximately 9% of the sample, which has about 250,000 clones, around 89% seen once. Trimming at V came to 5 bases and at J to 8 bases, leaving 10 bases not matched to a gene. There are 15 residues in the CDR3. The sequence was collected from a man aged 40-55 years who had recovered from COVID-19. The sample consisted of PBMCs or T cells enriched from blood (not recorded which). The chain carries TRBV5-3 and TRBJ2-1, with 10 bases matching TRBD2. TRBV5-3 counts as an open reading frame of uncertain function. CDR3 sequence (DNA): TGTGCCAGAAGTCTCTGGGCTAGCGGGGGTTATGAGCAGTTCTTC. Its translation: CARSLWASGGYEQFF.